This entry is about one TCR beta chain. Its specificity is not known. This entry belongs to a study of early T cells in non-severe SARS-CoV-2 infection. The germline gives CDR1 SGHVS, CDR2 FQNEAQ. The CDR3 length is 15 residues. V dropped 1 base and J dropped 10 bases, with 17 bases sitting between them. TCRdb called the 5' RACE reads again in MiXCR, with one record for every CDR3 protein. Of more than 60,000 distinct CDR3 sequences listed, about 9.4% are singletons. Study findings and constraints: Reliance on VDJdb matching favored anti-spike CD8 responses; private and CD4 specificities were missed.

The sample was whole blood. The chain joins TRBV7-8 to TRBJ2-1; D uncertain. The clonotype originates from an adult who was a healthcare worker with PCR-confirmed SARS-CoV-2 infection or an uninfected control (not recorded which). CDR3 sequence reads: CASSLVTGDLQEQFF. CDR3 nucleotides: TGTGCCAGCAGCTTAGTGACTGGAGACCTACAGGAGCAGTTCTTC.